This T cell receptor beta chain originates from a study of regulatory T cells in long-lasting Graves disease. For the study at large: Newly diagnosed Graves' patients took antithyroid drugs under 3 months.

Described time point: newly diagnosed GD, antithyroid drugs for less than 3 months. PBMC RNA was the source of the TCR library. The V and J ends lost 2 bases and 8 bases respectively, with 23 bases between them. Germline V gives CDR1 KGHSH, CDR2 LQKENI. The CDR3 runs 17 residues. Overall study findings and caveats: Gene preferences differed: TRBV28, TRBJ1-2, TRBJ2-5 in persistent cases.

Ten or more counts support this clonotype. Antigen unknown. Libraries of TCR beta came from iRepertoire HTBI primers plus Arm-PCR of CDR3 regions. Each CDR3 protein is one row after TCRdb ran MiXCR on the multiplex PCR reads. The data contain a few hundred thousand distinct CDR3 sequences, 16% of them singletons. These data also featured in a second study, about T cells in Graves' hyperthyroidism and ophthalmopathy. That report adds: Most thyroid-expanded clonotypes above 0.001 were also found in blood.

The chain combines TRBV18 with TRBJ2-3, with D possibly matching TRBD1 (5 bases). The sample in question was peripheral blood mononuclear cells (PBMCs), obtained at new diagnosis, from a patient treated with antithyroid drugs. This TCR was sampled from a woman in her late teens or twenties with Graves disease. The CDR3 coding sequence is TGTGCCAGCTCACCAAGTTTCGTAAGGGATTTTCAGGGTACGCAGTATTTT. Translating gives CASSPSFVRDFQGTQYF.